A selection of T cell receptor beta chains follows, all from one sample in a study of radiation and T cells in renal cell carcinoma. TCRdb's table, derived via immunoSEQ multiplex PCR, lists solely in-frame clones and lacks some. In the table there are approximately 49,000 clones, 80% of which are singletons. Source: blood, taken from a patient whose treatment included radiotherapy and nephrectomy. These receptors were collected from a woman aged 70 to 79 with renal cell carcinoma. The CDR3 runs from the conserved cysteine through the conserved F or W. The order of the fields is clone size, D gene, V gene, J gene, CDR3 DNA, CDR3 protein. A D gene is named only where the DNA matches it firmly. Part of the rows lack a size; the others show once, few, many or a class for expanded clones.

>-|-|TRBV7-8|TRBJ1-2
TGTGCCAGCAGCTTAGTCGGGGACGCTAACTATGGCTACACCTTC
CASSLVGDANYGYTF
>-|-|TRBV4-3|TRBJ2-3
TGCGCCAGCAGCCAGTACCACCCAGATACGCAGTATTTT
CASSQYHPDTQYF
>-|TRBD1|TRBV7-9|TRBJ1-6
TGTGCCAGCAGCTTTAAGGGGACAGACAATTCACCCCTCCACTTT
CASSFKGTDNSPLHF
>-|-|TRBV19|TRBJ1-2
TGTGCCATTAGTAGGTGGGGAACACTCTATGGCTACACCTTC
CAISRWGTLYGYTF
>few|-|TRBV9|TRBJ2-2
TGTGCCAGCAGCACTACGGGGGCCGCGAACACCGGGGAGCTGTTTTTT
CASSTTGAANTGELFF
>-|-|TRBV2|TRBJ1-2
TGTGCCAGCAGTGAAGGGTTAAACGTGGGTGGCTACACCTTC
CASSEGLNVGGYTF
>-|TRBD1|TRBV7-8|TRBJ2-2
TGTGCCAGCAGCTTATTTGGACAGGGGAACACCGGGGAGCTGTTTTTT
CASSLFGQGNTGELFF
>-|TRBD1|TRBV6-5|TRBJ1-2
TGTGCCAGCAGCCATGGACAGGGAGGCTATGGCTACACCTTC
CASSHGQGGYGYTF
>-|TRBD1|TRBV6-6|TRBJ1-1
TGTGCCAGCAGTTACACAGGGGCGGCCCCAAACACTGAAGCTTTCTTT
CASSYTGAAPNTEAFF
>few|-|TRBV4-1|TRBJ1-1
TGCGCCAGCAGACCGGGCAGACCCGTTAGGATGAACACTGAAGCTTTCTTT
CASRPGRPVRMNTEAFF
>-|-|TRBV19|TRBJ2-6
TGTGCCAGTACCCTGGGGGGAGCCGGGGCCAACGTCCTGACTTTC
CASTLGGAGANVLTF
>once|TRBD1|TRBV29-1|TRBJ2-1
TGCAGCGTTGAGACTGACAGGGGGACCATTTTGAGCAATGAGCAGTTCTTC
CSVETDRGTILSNEQFF
>-|-|TRBV15|TRBJ1-1
TGTGCCACCAGCAGAGACAGTTCTGGGACTGAAGCTTTCTTT
CATSRDSSGTEAFF
>-|-|TRBV6-5|TRBJ2-7
TGTGCCAGCAGACCGGGACTGGTCTCCTACGAGCAGTACTTC
CASRPGLVSYEQYF
>-|TRBD1|TRBV6-1|TRBJ1-2
TGTGCCAGCAAGATACAGGGGGCGTATGGCTACACCTTC
CASKIQGAYGYTF
>-|-|TRBV7-8|TRBJ1-1
TGTGCCAGCAGTCAACCCAGGGATGACACTGAAGCTTTCTTT
CASSQPRDDTEAFF